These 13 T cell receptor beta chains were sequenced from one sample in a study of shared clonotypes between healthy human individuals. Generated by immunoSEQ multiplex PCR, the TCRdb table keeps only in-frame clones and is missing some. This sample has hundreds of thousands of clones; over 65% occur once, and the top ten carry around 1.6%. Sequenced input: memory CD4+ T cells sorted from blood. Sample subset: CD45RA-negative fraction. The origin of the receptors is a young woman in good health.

CDR3: CASSLGQSLNTEAFF. The CDR3 DNA reads as TGTGCCAGCAGCTTGGGACAGTCTCTGAACACTGAAGCTTTCTTT. The rearrangement links TRBV13 to TRBJ1-1, with 7 bases that match TRBD1. Germline loops: CDR1 PRHDT, CDR2 FYEKMQ (reference sequence). This CDR3 region has 15 residues. Unmatched junction bases numbered 4, after V lost 3 bases and J lost 0 bases.

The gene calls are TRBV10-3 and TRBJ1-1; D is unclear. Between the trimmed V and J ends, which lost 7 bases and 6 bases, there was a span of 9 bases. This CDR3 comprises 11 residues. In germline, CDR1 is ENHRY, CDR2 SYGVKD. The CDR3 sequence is CAITGGSEAFF. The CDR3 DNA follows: TGTGCCATCACCGGAGGGTCTGAAGCTTTCTTT.

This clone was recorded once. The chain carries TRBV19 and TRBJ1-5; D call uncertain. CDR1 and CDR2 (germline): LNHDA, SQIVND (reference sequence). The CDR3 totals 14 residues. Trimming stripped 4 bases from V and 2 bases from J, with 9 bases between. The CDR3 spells CASSTGRGNQPQHF. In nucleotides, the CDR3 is TGTGCCAGTAGTACCGGACGGGGCAATCAGCCCCAGCATTTT.

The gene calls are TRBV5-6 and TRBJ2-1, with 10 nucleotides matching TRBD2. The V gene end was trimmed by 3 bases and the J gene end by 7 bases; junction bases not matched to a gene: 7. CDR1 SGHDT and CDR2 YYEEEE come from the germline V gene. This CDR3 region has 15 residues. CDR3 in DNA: TGTGCCAGCAGCTACAGACTAGCGGGCCGTAATGAGCAGTTCTTC. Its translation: CASSYRLAGRNEQFF.

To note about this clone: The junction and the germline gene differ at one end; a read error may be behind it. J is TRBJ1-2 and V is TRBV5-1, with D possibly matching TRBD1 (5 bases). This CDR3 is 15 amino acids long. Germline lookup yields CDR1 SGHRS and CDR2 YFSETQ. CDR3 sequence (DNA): TGCGCCAGCAGCTTGGACGGGGGAGAATCTGATGGCAACACCTTC. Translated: CASSLDGGESDGNTF.

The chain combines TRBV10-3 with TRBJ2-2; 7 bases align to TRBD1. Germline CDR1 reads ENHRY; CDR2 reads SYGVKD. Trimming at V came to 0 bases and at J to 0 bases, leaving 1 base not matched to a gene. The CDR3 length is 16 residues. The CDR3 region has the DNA TGTGCCATCAGTGAGTCCGGGACAGCGAACACCGGGGAGCTGTTTTTT. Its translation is CAISESGTANTGELFF.

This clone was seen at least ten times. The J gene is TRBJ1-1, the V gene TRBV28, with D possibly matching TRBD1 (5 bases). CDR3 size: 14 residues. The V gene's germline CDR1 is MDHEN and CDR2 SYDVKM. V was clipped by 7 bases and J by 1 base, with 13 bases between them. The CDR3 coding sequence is TGTGCCAGCACCGGATTCGGGGGGAACACTGAAGCTTTCTTT. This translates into CASTGFGGNTEAFF.

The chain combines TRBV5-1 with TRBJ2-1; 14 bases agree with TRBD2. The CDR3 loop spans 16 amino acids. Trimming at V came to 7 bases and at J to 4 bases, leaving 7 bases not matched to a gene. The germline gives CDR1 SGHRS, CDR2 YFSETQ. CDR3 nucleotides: TGCGCCAGCCGACTAGCGGGAGGGCCGGGGTACAATGAGCAGTTCTTC. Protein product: CASRLAGGPGYNEQFF.

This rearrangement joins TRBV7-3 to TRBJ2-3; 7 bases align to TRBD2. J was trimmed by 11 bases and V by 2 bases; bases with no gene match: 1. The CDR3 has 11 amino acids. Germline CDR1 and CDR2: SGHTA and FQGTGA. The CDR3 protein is CASSLGTKQYF. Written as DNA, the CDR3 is TGTGCCAGCAGCTTAGGGACTAAGCAGTATTTT.

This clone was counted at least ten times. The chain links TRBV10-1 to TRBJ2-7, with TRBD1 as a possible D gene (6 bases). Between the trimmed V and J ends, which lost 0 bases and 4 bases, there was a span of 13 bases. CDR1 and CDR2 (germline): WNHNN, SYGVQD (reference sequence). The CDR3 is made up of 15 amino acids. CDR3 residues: CASSESQGLLYEQYF. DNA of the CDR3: TGCGCCAGCAGTGAGTCGCAGGGGCTCCTGTACGAGCAGTACTTC.

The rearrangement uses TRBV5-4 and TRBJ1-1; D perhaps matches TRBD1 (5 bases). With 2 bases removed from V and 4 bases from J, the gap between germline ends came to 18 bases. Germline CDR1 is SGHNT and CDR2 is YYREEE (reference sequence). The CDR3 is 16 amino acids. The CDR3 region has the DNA TGTGCCAGCAGCTTTGGGGGGGTAGTGATAAGCACTGAAGCTTTCTTT. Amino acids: CASSFGGVVISTEAFF.

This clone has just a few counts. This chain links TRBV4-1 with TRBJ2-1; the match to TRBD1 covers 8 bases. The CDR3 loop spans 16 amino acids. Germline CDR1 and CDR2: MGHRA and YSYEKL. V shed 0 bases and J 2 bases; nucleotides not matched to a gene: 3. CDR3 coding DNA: TGCGCCAGCAGCCAAGACCAGGACAGGGCCTACAATGAGCAGTTCTTC. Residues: CASSQDQDRAYNEQFF.

In DNA, the CDR3 is TGTGCCAGCAGTCTGCGGGAGTTTGAGCAGTTCTTC. Encoded protein: CASSLREFEQFF. The J gene is TRBJ2-1, the V gene TRBV28, with TRBD2 matching 7 bases. J lost 9 bases, V lost 5 bases, and 4 bases had no gene match. Germline CDR1 and CDR2: MDHEN and SYDVKM. CDR3 length: 12 amino acids.